This passage covers 12 T cell receptor beta chains from one sample sequenced in a study of human T cells and chemical hapten exposure. TCRdb fed the RACE reads into MiXCR, producing one record per CDR3 protein. The sample gives about 160,000 distinct CDR3 sequences, roughly 25% of which show up once; approximately 2.3% is in the top ten. This sample's time point: patch test 3, about 24 weeks after DPC sensitization. Treatment meaning: therapeutic diphenylcyclopropenone sensitization with weekly scalp DPC. The sample here was whole blood, taken in connection with sensitization to the hapten diphenylcyclopropenone (DPC). These receptors were collected from a woman aged 18-29 years with alopecia areata. Some clones in this sample may be carry-over from other donors' samples.

This chain links TRBV20-1 with TRBJ2-1, with 13 bases aligning to TRBD2. The germline gives CDR1 DFQATT, CDR2 SNEGSKA (reference sequence). The junction had 5 bases not matched to a gene; V was cut back by 5 bases and J by 10 bases. The length of the CDR3 is 13 residues. The CDR3 protein is CSAWTSGSWEQFF. The CDR3 DNA is TGCAGTGCTTGGACTAGCGGGAGTTGGGAGCAGTTCTTC.

This clonotype showed up just a few times. The chain combines TRBV12-3 or TRBV12-4 with TRBJ1-5; no firm D call. Trimming took 2 bases from V and 1 from J, leaving 6 bases between them. This CDR3 spans 14 amino acids. CDR3 in DNA: TGTGCCAGCAGTTTAAGGTGGAGCAATCAGCCCCAGCATTTT. Encoded protein: CASSLRWSNQPQHF.

This clonotype has just a few counts. The V gene is TRBV7-2, the J gene TRBJ1-1; 12 bases line up with TRBD1. Per the germline V gene, CDR1 is SGHTA and CDR2 is FQGNSA. This CDR3 is 15 amino acids long. V was clipped by 5 bases and J by 11 bases; unmatched bases: 12. CDR3: CASSIYTGTGGRAFF. The CDR3 DNA is TGTGCCAGCAGCATATACACCGGGACAGGGGGCCGGGCTTTCTTT.

This clonotype was counted only a few times. The chain combines TRBV12-3 or TRBV12-4 with TRBJ2-4; D is perhaps TRBD2 (5 bases). With 3 bases removed from V and 5 bases from J, the gap between germline ends came to 29 bases. The CDR3 totals 20 residues. For the CDR3, the DNA is TGTGCCAGCAGTTTCCGCCTCAGGCCGACCGGGATCAAGCCCCAAAACATTCAGTACTTC. Translated, it gives CASSFRLRPTGIKPQNIQYF.

This clonotype was detected a few times. The CDR3 nucleotides are TGTGCCAGCAGCGTAGAAGGGTATGGGGCTGTGGAGCTGTTTTTT. Translated: CASSVEGYGAVELFF. This sequence joins TRBV9 and TRBJ2-2, with a weak D call TRBD1 (5 bases). The germline gives CDR1 SGDLS, CDR2 YYNGEE. The CDR3 sequence is 15 residues long. Trimming removed 0 bases from V and 10 bases from J, with 16 bases in between.

This clonotype was counted at least ten times. The chain carries TRBV20-1 and TRBJ2-1; 12 nucleotides match TRBD2. CDR3 length: 18 residues. Germline V gives CDR1 DFQATT, CDR2 SNEGSKA (reference sequence). V was pared by 6 bases and J by 3 bases, with 15 bases of the junction left unmatched. In DNA form, the CDR3 reads TGCAGTGCCGAGGATTCTTGGACTAGCGGGAATTACTACAATGAGCAGTTCTTC. This codes for CSAEDSWTSGNYYNEQFF.

This clonotype has at least ten counts. CDR3 DNA sequence: TGTGCCAGCACCACGGACAGGGAGGGAGACGACAATGAGCAGTTCTTC. Its translation: CASTTDREGDDNEQFF. The V and J genes are TRBV25-1 and TRBJ2-1; weak D call: TRBD1 (8 bases). The germline V gene has CDR1 MGHDK and CDR2 SYGVNS. V lost 7 bases, J lost 5 bases, and 21 bases lay in between. The CDR3 is 16 amino acids.

V usage is TRBV29-1 and J usage is TRBJ2-3; D unresolved. The CDR3 totals 12 residues. Germline values: CDR1 SQVTM, CDR2 ANQGSEA. Trimming left V 4 bases short and J 4 bases short, with 9 bases between. CDR3 DNA: TGCAGCGTTGTCAGCGCCTCAGATACGCAGTATTTT. Translated: CSVVSASDTQYF.

The gene calls are TRBV6-2 or TRBV6-3 and TRBJ2-1; D is unresolved. V lost 5 bases to trimming and J lost 8 bases, with 13 bases between them. The CDR3 extends over 13 amino acids. Per the germline V gene, CDR1 is MNHEY and CDR2 is SVGEGT. CDR3 bases: TGTGCCAGCAGTCGTTCTGCTATAGATGAGCAGTTCTTC. This codes for CASSRSAIDEQFF.

The chain uses TRBV6-6 and TRBJ1-6; D is perhaps TRBD1 (5 bases). The V end lost 5 bases, the J end lost 15 bases, and 14 bases lay between the germline ends. The CDR3 has 12 residues. CDR1 and CDR2 (germline): MNHNY, SVGAGI (reference sequence). The DNA for the CDR3 is TGTGCCAGCAGTACTCGTGAGGGGAGCCTCCACTTT. It is translated as CASSTREGSLHF.

There are a few counts of this clonotype. The chain carries TRBV5-1 and TRBJ2-7; TRBD2 matches at 9 bases. From germline, CDR1 is SGHRS and CDR2 YFSETQ. The CDR3 has 17 residues. The ends lost 0 bases at V and 4 bases at J; junction bases unmatched: 11. The CDR3 sequence is CASSLGVLAGRGYEQYF. For the CDR3, the DNA is TGCGCCAGCAGCTTGGGGGTTCTAGCGGGGAGAGGATACGAGCAGTACTTC. The full variable domain, rest sourced from reference TRBV5-1 and TRBJ2-7, is KAGVTQTPRYLIKTRGQQVTLSCSPISGHRSVSWYQQTPGQGLQFLFEYFSETQRNKGNFPGRFSGRQFSNSRSEMNVSTLELGDSALYLCASSLGVLAGRGYEQYFGPGTRLTVT.

The chain has TRBV9 and TRBJ1-5; the match to TRBD1 covers 9 bases. V shed 4 bases and J 6 bases; nucleotides not matched to a gene: 2. CDR1 and CDR2 (germline): SGDLS, YYNGEE. The CDR3 totals 13 residues. For the CDR3, the DNA is TGTGCCAGCAGCCCGACAGGGGGTCAGCCCCAGCATTTT. Its translation is CASSPTGGQPQHF.